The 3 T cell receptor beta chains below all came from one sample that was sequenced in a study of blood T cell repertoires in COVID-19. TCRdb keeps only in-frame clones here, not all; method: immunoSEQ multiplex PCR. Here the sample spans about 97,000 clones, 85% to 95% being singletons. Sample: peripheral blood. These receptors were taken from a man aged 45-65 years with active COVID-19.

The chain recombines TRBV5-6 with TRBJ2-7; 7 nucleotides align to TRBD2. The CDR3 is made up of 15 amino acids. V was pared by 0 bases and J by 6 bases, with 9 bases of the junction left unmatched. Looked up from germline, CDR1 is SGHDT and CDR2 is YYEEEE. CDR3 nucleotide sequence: TGTGCCAGCAGCTTGGAGGGCGGGAGACGTCGCGAGCAGTACTTC. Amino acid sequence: CASSLEGGRRREQYF.

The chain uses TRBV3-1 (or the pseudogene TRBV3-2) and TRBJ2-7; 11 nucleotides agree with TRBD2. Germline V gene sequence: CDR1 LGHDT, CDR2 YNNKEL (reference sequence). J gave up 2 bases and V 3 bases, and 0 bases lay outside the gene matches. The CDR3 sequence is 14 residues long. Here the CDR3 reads CASSQTSGTYEQYF. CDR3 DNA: TGTGCCAGCAGCCAGACTAGCGGGACCTACGAGCAGTACTTC.

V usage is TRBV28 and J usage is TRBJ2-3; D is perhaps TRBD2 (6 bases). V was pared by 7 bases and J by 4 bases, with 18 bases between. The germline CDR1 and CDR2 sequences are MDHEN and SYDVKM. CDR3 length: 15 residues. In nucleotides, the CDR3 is TGTGCCAGCACCCCTTGGGAGGTGGGGGCAGATACGCAGTATTTT. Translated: CASTPWEVGADTQYF.